The 15 T cell receptor beta chains below come from one sample, sequenced in a study of CD8 T cells in ankylosing spondylitis. TCRdb independently ran MiXCR on the 5' RACE reads; one entry per CDR3 protein. Of about 140,000 distinct CDR3 sequences listed, approximately 8.4% are singletons. The sequenced sample was synovial fluid, either unsorted or a sorted T cell fraction (not recorded which). These receptors originate from a male donor with ankylosing spondylitis.

The rearrangement joins TRBV20-1 to TRBJ2-1; 7 bases line up with TRBD2. Trimming cost V 5 bases and J 7 bases; bases outside gene matches: 17. Germline loops: CDR1 DFQATT, CDR2 SNEGSKA (reference sequence). The CDR3 has 16 residues. The chain's CDR3 is CSAGGRLAGKRNEQFF. The CDR3 region has the DNA TGCAGTGCTGGGGGGAGACTAGCTGGGAAGCGTAATGAGCAGTTCTTC.

This clonotype turned up a few times. The chain couples TRBV24-1 to TRBJ1-2; the D is unclear. Germline CDR1 is KGHDR and CDR2 is SFDVKD. Trimming left V 9 bases short and J 5 bases short, with 15 bases between. This CDR3 is built from 13 residues. CDR3 sequence (DNA): TGTGCCACCCGCCCCGGGGAAGGATATGGCTACACCTTC. This translates into CATRPGEGYGYTF.

This clonotype appeared a few times. The chain has TRBV10-3 and TRBJ1-6; D is perhaps TRBD1 (5 bases). Trimming cost V 8 bases and J 7 bases, with 9 bases left between them. CDR1 is ENHRY and CDR2 is SYGVKD in the germline V gene. The CDR3 length is 12 residues. The CDR3 DNA reads TGTGCCATCGGGGACCCCAATTCACCCCTCCACTTT. Residues: CAIGDPNSPLHF.

This clonotype was observed a few times. The chain combines TRBV5-4 with TRBJ1-1; D not certain. The germline V and J ends were trimmed by 6 bases and 5 bases, with 20 bases remaining between them. The germline CDR1 and CDR2 sequences are SGHNT and YYREEE (reference sequence). This CDR3 has 15 amino acids. The CDR3 coding sequence is TGTGCCAGCAACCTTGATGTAGGGCAAGGGACTGAAGCTTTCTTT. This sequence encodes CASNLDVGQGTEAFF.

In this sample, this clonotype turned up many times. This rearrangement joins TRBV12-3 or TRBV12-4 to TRBJ1-3; 7 nucleotides line up with TRBD1. The V gene end was trimmed by 9 bases and the J gene end by 1 base; junction bases not matched to a gene: 3. This CDR3 comprises 13 residues. CDR3 sequence (DNA): TGTGCCAGTAAACAGGGGTCTGGAAACACCATATATTTT. Translation: CASKQGSGNTIYF.

The rearrangement links TRBV6-1 to TRBJ1-1; D is ambiguous. CDR3 length: 17 residues. Trimming took off 6 bases at V and 4 bases at J, with 24 bases between the two ends. CDR1 and CDR2 (germline): MNHNS, SASEGT. In DNA form, the CDR3 reads TGTGCCAGCAGCCCCGGCCTTCGAGGCAGTTGGGGCACTGAAGCTTTCTTT. As protein: CASSPGLRGSWGTEAFF.

This clonotype was seen ten or more times. J is TRBJ1-4 and V is TRBV6-1, with a weak D call TRBD1 (6 bases). CDR3 size: 14 residues. Germline CDR1 MNHNS, CDR2 SASEGT. V lost 6 bases, J lost 8 bases, and 16 bases lay in between. The CDR3 DNA follows: TGTGCCAGCAGAGAAACCTTGGGGGGCGAAAAACTGTTTTTT. As protein: CASRETLGGEKLFF.

There are a few counts of this clonotype. V usage is TRBV6-1 and J usage is TRBJ1-1, with TRBD1 as a possible D gene (5 bases). Germline CDR1 MNHNS, CDR2 SASEGT. The CDR3 totals 17 residues. Trimming took off 0 bases at V and 1 base at J, with 15 bases between the two ends. DNA for the CDR3: TGTGCCAGCAGTGAAGCGCTTCAGGGCTGGGGGAACACTGAAGCTTTCTTT. Its protein product is CASSEALQGWGNTEAFF.

This clonotype has at least ten counts. The J gene is TRBJ2-1, the V gene TRBV27; 7 bases are shared with TRBD1. In germline, CDR1 is MNHEY, CDR2 SMNVEV (reference sequence). CDR3 length: 15 residues. V lost 3 bases and J lost 6; bases outside the gene matches: 8. CDR3: CASSFSTGTFNEQFF. The CDR3 DNA reads as TGTGCCAGCAGTTTCTCGACAGGGACCTTCAATGAGCAGTTCTTC.

At least ten counts were recorded for this clonotype. This rearrangement joins TRBV18 to TRBJ1-6, with TRBD1 matching over 8 bases. J lost 10 bases, V lost 3 bases, and 5 bases had no gene match. This CDR3 spans 14 amino acids. Germline lookup yields CDR1 KGHSH and CDR2 LQKENI. This CDR3 reads CASSPQGANSPLHF. The CDR3 coding sequence is TGTGCCAGCTCACCGCAGGGGGCTAACTCACCCCTCCACTTT.

The CDR3 here is CASSEYKPSVGPNYGYTF. In DNA form, the CDR3 reads TGTGCCAGCAGTGAATATAAGCCGTCAGTGGGGCCTAACTATGGCTACACCTTC. The chain joins TRBV25-1 to TRBJ1-2, with a weak D call TRBD1 (5 bases). CDR3 length equals 18 residues. Germline CDR1 reads MGHDK; CDR2 reads SYGVNS. Trimming left V 0 bases short and J 0 bases short, with 17 bases between.

This clonotype was seen repeatedly, ten times or more. V and J are TRBV6-5 and TRBJ1-1, with 7 bases fitting TRBD1. The CDR3 is 16 residues long. J lost 0 bases, V lost 4 bases, and 8 bases had no gene match. Germline values: CDR1 MNHEY, CDR2 SVGAGI. CDR3 loop: CASSLWTGFMNTEAFF. The CDR3 DNA is TGTGCCAGCAGTTTGTGGACAGGCTTTATGAACACTGAAGCTTTCTTT.

The V call is TRBV18, the J call TRBJ2-7; 8 nucleotides line up with TRBD1. CDR3 length equals 14 residues. Looked up from germline, CDR1 is KGHSH and CDR2 is LQKENI. The V gene end was trimmed by 5 bases and the J gene end by 3 bases; junction bases not matched to a gene: 6. CDR3 sequence (DNA): TGTGCCAGCTCATCGGGACAGGCGGGCTACGAGCAGTACTTC. Its translation is CASSSGQAGYEQYF. Full variable domain (remainder filled in from reference TRBV18 and TRBJ2-7): NAGVMQNPRHLVRRRGQEARLRCSPMKGHSHVYWYRQLPEEGLKFMVYLQKENIIDESGMPKERFSAEFPKEGPSILRIQQVVRGDSAAYFCASSSGQAGYEQYFGPGTRLTVT.

In this sample, this clonotype turned up many times. V gene TRBV7-2 combines with J gene TRBJ1-1, with 9 bases matching TRBD1. This CDR3 spans 13 amino acids. Germline CDR1 reads SGHTA; CDR2 reads FQGNSA. V shed 5 bases, J shed 3 bases, and the junction held 1 base outside the gene matches. The CDR3 sequence: CASSRDRDTEAFF. The CDR3 DNA is TGTGCCAGCAGCCGGGACAGGGACACTGAAGCTTTCTTT. Full variable domain (outside the CDR3, taken from reference TRBV7-2 and TRBJ1-1): GAGVSQSPSNKVTEKGKDVELRCDPISGHTALYWYRQSLGQGLEFLIYFQGNSAPDKSGLPSDRFSAERTGGSVSTLTIQRTQQEDSAVYLCASSRDRDTEAFFGQGTRLTVV.

This sequence joins TRBV24-1 and TRBJ2-3; D remains unclear. CDR1 and CDR2 from the germline V gene are KGHDR and SFDVKD. Trimming took 2 bases from V and 2 from J, leaving 13 bases between them. The CDR3 has 16 amino acids. The CDR3 spells CATSDSTAVATDTQYF. DNA for the CDR3: TGTGCCACCAGTGATTCAACCGCTGTGGCCACAGATACGCAGTATTTT.